The rows below give T cell receptor beta chains drawn from one sample of a study of CD8+ T cells in alopecia areata. Only in-frame clones appear in the TCRdb table, and some are missing; sequencing was by immunoSEQ multiplex PCR. This table holds 110,000 or so clones, around three fifths found once. The material was CD4+ T cells sorted from blood, obtained at week 24, from a patient treated with tofacitinib. These receptors were collected from a human donor with alopecia areata. CDR3s include the opening cysteine and the closing phenylalanine or tryptophan. The D gene is left open where the match is weak. Some rows mark clone size as missing; the rest say once, few, many or name a class of expanded clone.

>15|TRBV18|TRBD1|NA|TRBJ1-1
TGTGCCAGCTCACCCCCCGACAGGGCGAACACTGAAGCTTTCTTT
CASSPPDRANTEAFF
>12|TRBV29-1|NA|NA|TRBJ1-1
TGCAGCGTGACCGACGGGAGTATTGAAGCTTTCTTT
CSVTDGSIEAFF
>13|TRBV18|NA|NA|TRBJ1-1
TGTGCCAGCTCACCACAGGAGAACACTGAAGCTTTCTTT
CASSPQENTEAFF
>16|TRBV9|NA|NA|TRBJ2-5
TGTGCCAGCAGCCTAAGAGGAGGGTATAACCAAGAGACCCAGTACTTC
CASSLRGGYNQETQYF
>15|TRBV6-1|NA|NA|TRBJ2-4
TGTGCCAGCAGTGAAACAGTGGGAGCCAAAAACATTCAGTACTTC
CASSETVGAKNIQYF
>13|TRBV29-1|NA|NA|TRBJ1-4
TGCAGCGCAGGGGACCGATTGGGTGAAAAACTGTTTTTT
CSAGDRLGEKLFF
>14|TRBV27|NA|NA|TRBJ2-7
TGTGCCAGCAGGTCCCTAACGGGTTCCTACGAGCAGTACTTC
CASRSLTGSYEQYF
>16|TRBV2|TRBD2|few|TRBJ2-1
TGTGCCAGCAGTCAACGGACTAGCGGGGGGGCCAGTGAGCAGTTCTTC
CASSQRTSGGASEQFF
>18|TRBV7-9|NA|NA|TRBJ2-7
TGTGCCAGCTCCGGGGTGAAAGGGCTGGGGCTCTCCCCCTACGAGCAGTACTTC
CASSGVKGLGLSPYEQYF
>12|TRBV29-1|NA|NA|TRBJ1-2
TGCAGCGTGGGGCCGGTCGGGTATGGCTACACCTTC
CSVGPVGYGYTF
>14|TRBV2|TRBD1|few|TRBJ1-5
TGTGCCAGCAGTGAAGGGACAGGGGGAATGCCCCAGCATTTT
CASSEGTGGMPQHF
>14|TRBV27|NA|NA|TRBJ1-1
TGTGCCAGCAGTTTAAAGACTCCGAACACTGAAGCTTTCTTT
CASSLKTPNTEAFF
>15|TRBV6-5|NA|few|TRBJ2-1
TGTGCCAGCAGTCCGTCCGTTTTCTCCTACAATGAGCAGTTCTTC
CASSPSVFSYNEQFF
>15|TRBV9|NA|NA|TRBJ2-6
TGTGCCAGCAGCGTAGTGGGCTCTGGGGCCAACGTCCTGACTTTC
CASSVVGSGANVLTF
>16|TRBV5-6|NA|NA|TRBJ2-2
TGTGCCAGCAGCGAAATTAGCACTAGCCGGAGCGGGGAGCTGTTTTTT
CASSEISTSRSGELFF
>13|TRBV6-5|NA|NA|TRBJ2-2
TGTGCCAGCTGCCACCCCGGCACCGGGGAGCTGTTTTTT
CASCHPGTGELFF
>15|TRBV5-1|NA|few|TRBJ2-5
TGCGCCAGCAGCTTGCGTACAAGGAAGAAAGAGACCCAGTACTTC
CASSLRTRKKETQYF
>13|TRBV27|NA|NA|TRBJ2-3
TGTGCCAGCAGTTTAGGGCGCGGGGATACGCAGTATTTT
CASSLGRGDTQYF
>13|TRBV29-1|NA|few|TRBJ2-6
TGCAGCGTAGACATATCCGGGGCCAACGTCCTGACTTTC
CSVDISGANVLTF
>10|TRBV20-1|NA|NA|TRBJ2-3
TGCAGTGCTTCAACCGATACGCAGTATTTT
CSASTDTQYF
>13|TRBV25-1|TRBD1|once|TRBJ1-1
TGTGCCAGCAGACGGACAGGGGGCTCTGAAGCTTTCTTT
CASRRTGGSEAFF
>15|TRBV30|NA|once|TRBJ2-1
TGTGCCTGGAGTGCCGACAGTCCATTCCCAAATGAGCAGTTCTTC
CAWSADSPFPNEQFF